This TCR beta chain is drawn from a study of blood T cell repertoires in COVID-19. Study as a whole: Collection of acute and convalescent COVID-19 samples took place in the United States, Italy and Spain. PBMCs, B-cell-depleted T cells, or T cells provided the cDNA or gDNA that made up the material.

The CDR3 is 13 residues long. Germline assignment: CDR1 WNHNN and CDR2 SYGVQD (reference sequence). With V trimmed by 2 bases and J by 9 bases, 5 bases remained unmatched. As originally analysed: It was from reference gene primer amplification that nucleated cell counts were estimated. The table came from immunoSEQ multiplex PCR; TCRdb's copy has only in-frame clones and leaves some out. V and J calls and clone size are copied from that table; D and trimming were computed from the DNA. The table has some 100,000 clones, over 75% seen once. The sequence was obtained from a human donor in a cohort sampled during active COVID-19. The material sequenced was peripheral blood. The genes are TRBV10-1 and TRBJ1-1; 8 nucleotides agree with TRBD1. CDR3 nucleotides: TGCGCCAGCAGTGAGCCAGGGGGCACAAAAGCTTTCTTT. Translating it yields CASSEPGGTKAFF.